Presented here are 10 T cell receptor beta chains from one specimen sequenced in a study of patients and donors after allogeneic stem cell transplantation. TCRdb recomputed calls from the RT-PCR reads with MiXCR, one row per CDR3 protein. The sample lists about a million distinct CDR3 sequences, approximately 19% occurring once. The sequenced material came from blood, either unsorted or a sorted T cell fraction (not recorded which). All receptors come from a human donor who was either an allogeneic HSCT recipient or a stem cell or donor lymphocyte infusion donor (not recorded which). It is not recorded whose cells these are; they may come from a transplant donor.

This clonotype was counted a few times. The V gene is TRBV27, the J gene TRBJ2-2; possibly TRBD2 for D (6 bases). The CDR3 has 15 residues. Trimming took 3 bases from V and 8 from J, leaving 16 bases between them. CDR1 and CDR2 (germline): MNHEY, SMNVEV (reference sequence). CDR3 in DNA: TGTGCCAGCAGTTTCGGGACTGCAATCGCGGGGGAGCTGTTTTTT. Translating it yields CASSFGTAIAGELFF.

This clonotype occurred a few times. The chain uses TRBV20-1 and TRBJ1-5, with a possible D match to TRBD1 (5 bases). Germline CDR1 reads DFQATT; CDR2 reads SNEGSKA (reference sequence). Trimming removed 1 base at V and 1 base at J, with 5 bases between. This CDR3 is 13 amino acids long. CDR3 amino acids: CSARAGSNQPQHF. CDR3 DNA sequence: TGCAGTGCTAGAGCAGGGAGCAATCAGCCCCAGCATTTT.

V usage is TRBV6-2 or TRBV6-3 and J usage is TRBJ1-5, with D possibly matching TRBD1 (6 bases). The CDR3 is 14 residues long. The germline V gene has CDR1 MNHEY and CDR2 SVGEGT. Trimming shortened V by 5 bases and J by 6 bases, and 14 bases separated the two germline ends. The CDR3 nucleotides read TGTGCCAGCAGTCAACAGGGCTTTGGTCAGCCCCAGCATTTT. Translated: CASSQQGFGQPQHF.

In its sample, this clonotype was seen a few times. V usage is TRBV6-4 and J usage is TRBJ2-6, with TRBD2 identical over 7 bases. In germline, CDR1 is MRHNA, CDR2 SNTAGT. CDR3 length equals 15 residues. V dropped 8 bases and J dropped 1; count of bases not matched to a gene: 5. This CDR3 reads CASSDGGSGANVLTF. As DNA, the CDR3 is TGTGCCAGCTCCGACGGGGGGTCTGGGGCCAACGTCCTGACTTTC.

The table lists this clonotype with a few counts. The chain joins TRBV15 to TRBJ2-1, with TRBD2 matching over 14 bases. The germline CDR1 and CDR2 sequences are LNHNV and YYDKDF (reference sequence). The V and J ends lost 3 bases and 6 bases, in that order; junction bases with no gene match: 4. The CDR3 consists of 16 residues. CDR3 nucleotide sequence: TGTGCCACCAGCAGGACTAGCGGGGGGGCGGTCAATGAGCAGTTCTTC. It translates to CATSRTSGGAVNEQFF.

This clonotype was seen a few times. The chain employs TRBV27 and TRBJ2-4, with D tentatively TRBD2 (5 bases). The V end lost 4 bases, the J end lost 10 bases, and 14 bases lay between the germline ends. The CDR3 extends over 13 amino acids. The V gene's germline CDR1 is MNHEY and CDR2 SMNVEV (reference sequence). In nucleotides, the CDR3 is TGTGCCAGCAGTTCAATACCAAGAGGGATTCAGTACTTC. This sequence encodes CASSSIPRGIQYF.

In the case of this clonotype: A junction boundary mismatches the germline segment, possibly from a read error. The V gene is TRBV20-1, the J gene TRBJ1-5, with 8 positions matching TRBD1. This CDR3 is 12 amino acids long. CDR1 is DFQATT and CDR2 is SNEGSKA in the germline V gene (reference sequence). CDR3 coding DNA: TGCAGTGCCAGAGACAGGGGAGAGCCCCAGCATTTT. This sequence encodes CSARDRGEPQHF.

This clonotype was seen more than once but under ten times. V usage is TRBV13 and J usage is TRBJ2-1; tentatively, D is TRBD2 (5 bases). CDR1 is PRHDT, CDR2 FYEKMQ, per germline (reference sequence). Trimming removed 2 bases at V and 10 bases at J, with 15 bases between. The CDR3 is 14 amino acids. CDR3 in amino acids: CASSLFPGLWEQFF. CDR3 nucleotide sequence: TGTGCCAGCAGCTTATTTCCGGGATTATGGGAGCAGTTCTTC.

V usage is TRBV2 and J usage is TRBJ2-5; possible D gene TRBD2, 5 bases. The CDR3 length is 15 residues. Germline-derived CDR1 and CDR2 are SNHLY and FYNNEI. The V gene lost 1 base and the J gene lost 3 bases, with 12 bases spanning the gap. The CDR3 loop is CASSEVDYAKETQYF. The CDR3 bases are TGTGCCAGCAGTGAAGTCGACTACGCAAAAGAGACCCAGTACTTC.

The table lists this clonotype with a few counts. This chain joins TRBV12-3 or TRBV12-4 and TRBJ2-1, with D perhaps being TRBD1 or TRBD2 (6 bases each). The V end lost 5 bases, the J end lost 11 bases, and 16 bases lay between the germline ends. The CDR3 contains 13 residues. The DNA of the CDR3 is TGTGCCAGCAGTGGGGGGTTAGGACAGCAGCAGTTCTTC. The encoded protein is CASSGGLGQQQFF.